These 27 T cell receptor beta chains came from one sample sequenced in a study of blood T cell repertoires in COVID-19. Sequencing used immunoSEQ multiplex PCR; TCRdb keeps in-frame clones, though not all of them. The sample has 50,000 to 75,000 clones, roughly 91% seen once; the top ten hold 8.6%. Sequencing input: peripheral blood. These receptors were collected from a human donor in a cohort sampled during active COVID-19.

The chain joins TRBV4-1 to TRBJ1-2; D is perhaps TRBD1 (6 bases). With 4 bases removed from V and 6 bases from J, the gap between germline ends came to 15 bases. The CDR3 is 14 amino acids. The V gene's germline CDR1 is MGHRA and CDR2 YSYEKL. As DNA, the CDR3 is TGCGCCAGCAGCCGACCGGGACAAAAGGATGGCTACACCTTC. This sequence encodes CASSRPGQKDGYTF.

V usage is TRBV6-5 and J usage is TRBJ2-7; D is uncertain. The CDR3 is made up of 14 amino acids. CDR1 is MNHEY and CDR2 is SVGAGI in the germline V gene. With 5 bases removed from V and 1 base from J, the gap between germline ends came to 12 bases. The CDR3 spells CASSPSRGSYEQYF. CDR3 nucleotide sequence: TGTGCCAGCAGTCCATCCAGAGGTTCCTACGAGCAGTACTTC.

In DNA, the CDR3 is TGTGCCAGTACCGACAGGGGCCGCTCCTACGAGCAGTACTTC. Translation gives CASTDRGRSYEQYF. The rearrangement joins TRBV19 to TRBJ2-7; 8 positions agree with TRBD1. This CDR3 has 14 residues. From germline, CDR1 is LNHDA and CDR2 SQIVND (reference sequence). V lost 7 bases to trimming and J lost 0 bases; unmatched junction nucleotides: 5. The full variable domain, completed using reference TRBV19 and TRBJ2-7, is DGGITQSPKYLFRKEGQNVTLSCEQNLNHDAMYWYRQDPGQGLRLIYYSQIVNDFQKGDIAEGYSVSREKKESFPLTVTSAQKNPTAFYLCASTDRGRSYEQYFGPGTRLTVT.

V usage is TRBV11-2 and J usage is TRBJ2-6, with a possible D match to TRBD1 (6 bases). CDR3 length: 17 amino acids. Germline loops: CDR1 SGHAT, CDR2 FQNNGV. With 5 bases removed from V and 0 bases from J, the gap between germline ends came to 14 bases. DNA of the CDR3: TGTGCCAGCAGCGGAACAGGGATCCCCTCTGGGGCCAACGTCCTGACTTTC. It codes for CASSGTGIPSGANVLTF. Full variable domain (missing parts from reference TRBV11-2 and TRBJ2-6): EAGVAQSPRYKIIEKRQSVAFWCNPISGHATLYWYQQILGQGPKLLIQFQNNGVVDDSQLPKDRFSAERLKGVDSTLKIQPAKLEDSAVYLCASSGTGIPSGANVLTFGAGSRLTVL.

The chain links TRBV11-3 to TRBJ2-2; TRBD1 agrees at 8 bases. CDR1 and CDR2 (germline): SGHNT, YENEEA. The V segment lost 7 bases and the J segment 1 base; nucleotides outside the gene matches: 5. There are 15 residues in the CDR3. CDR3 loop: CASISDRGNTGELFF. The CDR3 DNA reads as TGTGCCAGCATATCAGACAGGGGGAACACCGGGGAGCTGTTTTTT.

The chain recombines TRBV6-1 with TRBJ1-5; possibly TRBD1 for D (6 bases). CDR1 MNHNS and CDR2 SASEGT come from the germline V gene. Trimming stripped 0 bases from V and 2 bases from J, with 11 bases between. CDR3 length equals 16 residues. The CDR3 nucleotides read TGTGCCAGCAGTGAAGCTGCCGGGGGGCGCAATCAGCCCCAGCATTTT. Its protein is CASSEAAGGRNQPQHF.

The chain employs TRBV27 and TRBJ2-1; 8 bases are a match to TRBD2. The CDR3 has 16 amino acids. From germline, CDR1 is MNHEY and CDR2 SMNVEV (reference sequence). The junction had 7 bases not matched to a gene; V was cut back by 1 base and J by 5 bases. The CDR3 spells CASSLYAGRANNEQFF. The CDR3 nucleotides read TGTGCCAGCAGTTTATACGCCGGGAGGGCCAACAATGAGCAGTTCTTC.

The J gene is TRBJ2-3, the V gene TRBV19; 8 nucleotides line up with TRBD2. Trimming took 9 bases from V and 5 from J; bases not matched to a gene: 7. Looked up from germline, CDR1 is LNHDA and CDR2 is SQIVND (reference sequence). The CDR3 contains 13 residues. Written as DNA, the CDR3 is TGTGCCAGCAGAAGCGGGAGTGGAGATACGCAGTATTTT. Protein: CASRSGSGDTQYF.

This chain joins TRBV5-1 and TRBJ2-7; TRBD2 agrees at 9 bases. Germline CDR1 SGHRS, CDR2 YFSETQ. V gave up 0 bases and J gave up 6 bases; unmatched junction bases: 7. The CDR3 has 15 amino acids. This CDR3 is CASSLGTSVGGEQYF. CDR3 nucleotides: TGCGCCAGCAGCTTGGGGACTAGCGTAGGGGGCGAGCAGTACTTC.

V and J are TRBV7-2 and TRBJ2-3, with D possibly matching TRBD1 (6 bases). The CDR3 runs to 14 residues. V lost 5 bases and J lost 2, with 11 bases in between. Germline lookup yields CDR1 SGHTA and CDR2 FQGNSA. The CDR3 DNA sequence: TGTGCCAGCAGCCGCCAGGGGTTCACAGATACGCAGTATTTT. As protein: CASSRQGFTDTQYF.

The J gene is TRBJ2-3, the V gene TRBV27, with a weak D call TRBD2 (7 bases). This CDR3 is built from 17 residues. V lost 2 bases and J lost 5, with 20 bases in between. Germline CDR1 reads MNHEY; CDR2 reads SMNVEV (reference sequence). CDR3 residues: CASSLGGGGGRRDTQYF. The CDR3 DNA is TGTGCCAGCAGTTTAGGAGGGGGGGGAGGGCGGAGAGATACGCAGTATTTT.

This chain uses TRBV27 with TRBJ1-4; D ambiguous. This CDR3 region has 14 residues. Germline V CDR1 and CDR2: MNHEY, SMNVEV (reference sequence). V lost 3 bases and J lost 8, with 13 bases in between. CDR3 nucleotides: TGTGCCAGCAGTTTGGGTACATTCGGGGAAAAACTGTTTTTT. Amino acids: CASSLGTFGEKLFF.

The chain has TRBV18 and TRBJ2-7; D gene uncertain. Germline CDR1 reads KGHSH; CDR2 reads LQKENI. Trimming removed 0 bases from V and 1 base from J, with 7 bases in between. The CDR3 is 14 residues long. The CDR3 loop is CASSPPGSSYEQYF. The CDR3 nucleotides read TGTGCCAGCTCACCACCGGGCAGTTCCTACGAGCAGTACTTC. Full variable domain (outside the CDR3, taken from reference TRBV18 and TRBJ2-7): NAGVMQNPRHLVRRRGQEARLRCSPMKGHSHVYWYRQLPEEGLKFMVYLQKENIIDESGMPKERFSAEFPKEGPSILRIQQVVRGDSAAYFCASSPPGSSYEQYFGPGTRLTVT.

This CDR3 is CASSVGSSGSRGDTQYF. The CDR3 DNA follows: TGTGCCAGCAGCGTAGGAAGTAGCGGGAGTAGAGGAGATACGCAGTATTTT. The chain uses TRBV9 and TRBJ2-3; TRBD2 matches 9 bases. Germline V gene sequence: CDR1 SGDLS, CDR2 YYNGEE. The CDR3 sequence is 17 residues long. V shed 0 bases, J shed 5 bases, and the junction held 10 bases outside the gene matches.

The rearrangement joins TRBV6-4 to TRBJ1-2, with TRBD1 matching 10 bases. This CDR3 is built from 15 residues. Germline V gene sequence: CDR1 MRHNA, CDR2 SNTAGT. J was trimmed by 4 bases and V by 2 bases; bases with no gene match: 4. CDR3 nucleotides: TGTGCCAGCAGTGACCACCGGACAGGGGGCTATGGCTACACCTTC. Translation gives CASSDHRTGGYGYTF.

This chain links TRBV28 with TRBJ1-3; possible D gene TRBD1, 6 bases. Germline V gives CDR1 MDHEN, CDR2 SYDVKM. V was pared by 5 bases and J by 2 bases, with 13 bases between. The length of the CDR3 is 15 residues. CDR3 residues: CASSQQGEPGNTIYF. CDR3 bases: TGTGCCAGCAGTCAACAGGGAGAGCCTGGAAACACCATATATTTT.

J is TRBJ1-2 and V is TRBV11-2; D ambiguous. V lost 5 bases, J lost 5 bases, and 24 bases lay in between. The CDR3 sequence is 17 residues long. Germline V gene lookup returns CDR1 SGHAT and CDR2 FQNNGV. CDR3 nucleotide sequence: TGTGCCAGCAGCGCCGGCGGGCAGGCCCCCCACCTGTATGGCTACACCTTC. It yields the protein CASSAGGQAPHLYGYTF.

The chain carries TRBV4-1 and TRBJ2-2; 10 positions agree with TRBD2. Looked up from germline, CDR1 is MGHRA and CDR2 is YSYEKL. V lost 3 bases, J lost 7 bases, and 5 bases stayed unmatched. This CDR3 contains 15 residues. CDR3 bases: TGCGCCAGCAGCCACCTAGCGGGAGATGGCGGGGAGCTGTTTTTT. Translating it yields CASSHLAGDGGELFF.

The rearrangement joins TRBV28 to TRBJ1-1; 7 positions agree with TRBD1. With 6 bases clipped from V and 3 bases from J, the junction kept 13 bases outside the gene matches. The CDR3 is made up of 16 amino acids. Germline CDR1 is MDHEN and CDR2 is SYDVKM. The CDR3 here is CASRRRGTAGDTEAFF. The CDR3 nucleotides read TGTGCCAGCAGAAGGAGGGGGACAGCGGGGGACACTGAAGCTTTCTTT. The full variable domain, rest sourced from reference TRBV28 and TRBJ1-1, is DVKVTQSSRYLVKRTGEKVFLECVQDMDHENMFWYRQDPGLGLRLIYFSYDVKMKEKGDIPEGYSVSREKKERFSLILESASTNQTSMYLCASRRRGTAGDTEAFFGQGTRLTVV.

The chain combines TRBV27 with TRBJ2-5; 7 bases align to TRBD2. CDR1 is MNHEY, CDR2 SMNVEV, per germline (reference sequence). V was pared by 5 bases and J by 5 bases, with 5 bases of the junction left unmatched. This CDR3 has 13 amino acids. The CDR3 DNA reads as TGTGCCAGCAGTCTGACTAGCCACGAGACCCAGTACTTC. It codes for CASSLTSHETQYF.

The chain is built from TRBV28 and TRBJ1-2; no firm D call. V was cut by 6 bases and J by 4 bases, with 12 bases left in between. CDR3 length: 13 residues. The germline gives CDR1 MDHEN, CDR2 SYDVKM. The CDR3 coding sequence is TGTGCCAGCAGGACCGGGTTGAGCTATGGCTACACCTTC. This sequence encodes CASRTGLSYGYTF.

The chain is built from TRBV6-5 and TRBJ1-2; a weak D match, TRBD1 (5 bases). The CDR3 is made up of 15 amino acids. Trimming removed 4 bases at V and 5 bases at J, with 17 bases between. CDR1 and CDR2 from the germline V gene are MNHEY and SVGAGI. The CDR3 bases are TGTGCCAGCAGTTCCAGCGGGACGGCGCTTTATGGCTACACCTTC. This gives the protein CASSSSGTALYGYTF.

This rearrangement joins TRBV7-9 to TRBJ1-4; D remains unclear. The CDR3 length is 13 residues. Per the germline V gene, CDR1 is SEHNR and CDR2 is FQNEAQ (reference sequence). The V gene lost 4 bases and the J gene lost 7 bases, with 10 bases spanning the gap. CDR3 in amino acids: CASSYGVSEKLFF. For the CDR3, the DNA is TGTGCCAGCAGCTACGGAGTCAGTGAAAAACTGTTTTTT.

This chain uses TRBV19 with TRBJ1-3; 7 bases line up with TRBD1. CDR3 length equals 15 residues. After removal of 10 bases from V and 1 base from J, the junction contained 10 bases not matched to a gene. The germline V gene has CDR1 LNHDA and CDR2 SQIVND (reference sequence). The CDR3 spells CATRQGPGSGNTIYF. In nucleotides, the CDR3 is TGTGCCACCCGACAGGGTCCCGGTTCTGGAAACACCATATATTTT.

This clone has only one observation. The sample contains more than one DNA sequence encoding this CDR3. J is TRBJ1-1 and V is TRBV4-3, with TRBD1 matching 7 bases. The junction had 4 bases not matched to a gene; V was cut back by 5 bases and J by 1 base. The CDR3 consists of 14 residues. CDR1 and CDR2 (germline): LGHNA, YSLEER. The DNA of the CDR3 is TGCGCCAGCAGCTGGGACAGACCGAACACTGAAGCTTTCTTT. This gives the protein CASSWDRPNTEAFF.

The V and J genes are TRBV5-1 and TRBJ2-5; 10 nucleotides align to TRBD2. CDR1 is SGHRS, CDR2 YFSETQ, per germline. Unmatched junction bases numbered 7, after V lost 3 bases and J lost 5 bases. The CDR3 has 15 amino acids. CDR3 DNA: TGCGCCAGCAGCTCGGGACTAGCGCGGCGGGAGACCCAGTACTTC. It translates to CASSSGLARRETQYF.

The chain joins TRBV7-3 to TRBJ2-5, with D possibly being TRBD2 (5 bases). The CDR3 spans 12 residues. With 2 bases removed from V and 7 bases from J, the gap between germline ends came to 8 bases. Germline V CDR1 and CDR2: SGHTA, FQGTGA. The CDR3 protein is CASSLGGGTQYF. The CDR3 DNA reads TGTGCCAGCAGCTTAGGAGGTGGGACCCAGTACTTC.